The entry that follows covers one T cell receptor beta chain sequence. Its specificity is unknown. The limits of the CDR3 on the DNA are not certain, so only TCRdb's listed CDR3 is given. This PCR relied on a set of 60 Vbeta primers and 13 Jbeta primers. Here immunoSEQ multiplex PCR was the method, and the copy in TCRdb shows in-frame clones only, minus some. This table holds roughly 190,000 clones, approximately 82% found once. This record belongs to a study of cytomegalovirus exposure and HLA in healthy donors. Whole-study context: There were under 140 million unique TCR beta sequences, drawn from 150 million to 200 million T cells, in an earlier analysis. Within an early data release were about 85 million unique TCRs drawn from HLA-typed donors.

Inclusive of both ends, the CDR3 amounts to 14 amino acids. Germline V gene data show CDR1 as MNHEY and CDR2 as SVGAGI. Study-wide results and caveats: A later analysis appeared to link common viral pathogens to several of the most significant clusters.

The sample taken for sequencing was PBMCs. The chain is built from TRBV6-5 and TRBJ2-7; the DNA was not compared with TRBD1, the D call given in the table. The sequence was obtained from a woman aged 50 to 60 in good health and CMV-seropositive. This CDR3 reads CASSSSPGPYEQYF.